A selection of T cell receptor beta chains follows, all from one sample in a study of T cell repertoires in aging, cancer and after chemotherapy. TCRdb reprocessed the multiplex PCR reads via MiXCR and lists one record per CDR3 protein. In the table there are a few thousand distinct CDR3 sequences, approximately 22% of which are singletons. What was sequenced was blood. Receptors originate from a human donor with a blood cancer. CDR3s include the opening cysteine and the closing phenylalanine or tryptophan. D genes are given only for firm matches. Size is stated for part of the rows, as once, few or many counts, or as a class when the clone is expanded.

D,size,V,J,length,CDR3,DNA
-,medium-sized,TRBV5-5,TRBJ2-1,16,CASSLGIGTPFNEQFF,TGTGCCAGCAGCTTGGGTATAGGGACTCCGTTTAATGAGCAGTTCTTC
-,few,TRBV20-1,TRBJ2-4,11,CSATHGNIQYF,TGCAGTGCTACACATGGGAACATTCAGTACTTC
TRBD1,-,TRBV12-3/TRBV12-4,TRBJ1-1,15,CASSLGDRAVTEAFF,TGTGCCAGCAGTTTAGGAGACAGGGCCGTAACTGAAGCTTTCTTT
TRBD1,-,TRBV11-2,TRBJ1-1,13,CASSLTGVPEAFF,TGTGCCAGCAGCTTAACAGGGGTCCCTGAAGCTTTCTTT
TRBD2,-,TRBV6-4,TRBJ2-2,17,CASSDGSSGGPTGELFF,TGTGCCAGCAGTGACGGGTCTAGCGGGGGACCAACCGGGGAGCTGTTTTTT
-,medium-sized,TRBV20-1,TRBJ2-1,15,CSARYGGLTGPEQFF,TGCAGTGCTAGGTATGGGGGACTCACGGGTCCTGAGCAGTTCTTC
TRBD1,few,TRBV7-9,TRBJ1-1,13,CASSVDRLTEAFF,TGTGCCAGCAGCGTGGACAGGCTCACTGAAGCTTTCTTT
-,large,TRBV30,TRBJ2-1,13,CAWMGGHYNEQFF,TGTGCCTGGATGGGCGGACACTACAATGAGCAGTTCTTC
TRBD2,few,TRBV20-1,TRBJ2-5,18,CSARDLLPSGIYQETQYF,TGCAGTGCTAGAGATCTACTTCCTAGCGGGATTTATCAAGAGACCCAGTACTTC
-,-,TRBV4-1,TRBJ1-2,15,CASSQGQTRGYGYTF,TGCGCCAGCAGCCAAGGACAGACACGCGGCTATGGCTACACCTTC
TRBD2,medium-sized,TRBV30,TRBJ2-1,16,CASNLLAGGLYNEQFF,TGTGCCAGCAACTTACTAGCGGGAGGACTTTACAATGAGCAGTTCTTC
-,-,TRBV27,TRBJ1-1,14,CATGPDRLNTEAFF,TGTGCCACCGGCCCAGACAGGCTGAACACTGAAGCTTTCTTT
-,medium-sized,TRBV27,TRBJ2-7,12,CASSPNFREQYF,TGTGCCAGCAGTCCAAACTTTCGCGAGCAGTACTTC
TRBD1,-,TRBV6-5,TRBJ1-5,18,CASSSKGQGMNSNQPQHF,TGTGCCAGCAGTTCTAAGGGACAGGGGATGAACAGCAATCAGCCCCAGCATTTT
-,-,TRBV6-2/TRBV6-3,TRBJ2-4,16,CASSYTDRNTKNIQYF,TGTGCCAGCAGTTACACGGACAGAAACACTAAAAACATTCAGTACTTC
-,-,TRBV5-1,TRBJ1-1,14,CASSLGQMNTEAYF,TGCGCCAGCAGCTTGGGCCAGATGAACACTGAAGCTTACTTT
TRBD2,medium-sized,TRBV24-1,TRBJ2-1,16,CATSTGLAVSYNEQFF,TGTGCCACCAGTACTGGGCTAGCGGTCTCGTACAATGAGCAGTTCTTC
-,medium-sized,TRBV5-1,TRBJ2-2,15,CASSYGGSNTGELFF,TGCGCCAGCAGCTACGGCGGGTCGAACACCGGGGAGCTGTTTTTT
TRBD1,medium-sized,TRBV30,TRBJ2-3,14,CAWTKGQETDTQYF,TGTGCCTGGACTAAAGGACAGGAAACAGATACGCAGTATTTT
-,large,TRBV6-1,TRBJ2-3,12,CASSEGQGSQYF,TGTGCCAGCAGTGAAGGGCAGGGTTCGCAGTATTTT
TRBD2,medium-sized,TRBV7-2,TRBJ2-3,15,CASSLAGGPTDTQYF,TGTGCCAGCAGCTTAGCGGGAGGGCCAACAGATACGCAGTATTTT
TRBD1,large,TRBV6-1,TRBJ2-7,14,CASDGTGGTFEQYF,TGTGCCAGCGATGGGACAGGGGGGACGTTCGAGCAGTACTTC